The clone carrying this T cell receptor beta chain was detected many times. The data belong to a study of breast tumors, draining lymph nodes, adjacent tissues. Germline-derived CDR1 and CDR2 are SGHRS and YFSETQ. This CDR3 has 15 amino acids. The V gene end was trimmed by 5 bases and the J gene end by 3 bases; junction bases not matched to a gene: 10. Breast cancer patients provided tissue from their axillary draining lymph nodes. TCRdb processed the multiplex PCR reads anew with MiXCR; each CDR3 protein has one entry. The data contain about 140,000 distinct CDR3 sequences, around a third of them singletons.

The sequenced sample consisted of axillary lymph node tissue. The chain employs TRBV5-1 and TRBJ1-2; 7 bases are a match to TRBD1. This clonotype was sampled from a female donor with breast cancer. Some clones in this sample may be carry-over from other donors' samples. CDR3 loop: CASRLTVGGYYGYTF. In nucleotides, the CDR3 is TGCGCCAGCAGACTTACAGTAGGGGGCTACTATGGCTACACCTTC.